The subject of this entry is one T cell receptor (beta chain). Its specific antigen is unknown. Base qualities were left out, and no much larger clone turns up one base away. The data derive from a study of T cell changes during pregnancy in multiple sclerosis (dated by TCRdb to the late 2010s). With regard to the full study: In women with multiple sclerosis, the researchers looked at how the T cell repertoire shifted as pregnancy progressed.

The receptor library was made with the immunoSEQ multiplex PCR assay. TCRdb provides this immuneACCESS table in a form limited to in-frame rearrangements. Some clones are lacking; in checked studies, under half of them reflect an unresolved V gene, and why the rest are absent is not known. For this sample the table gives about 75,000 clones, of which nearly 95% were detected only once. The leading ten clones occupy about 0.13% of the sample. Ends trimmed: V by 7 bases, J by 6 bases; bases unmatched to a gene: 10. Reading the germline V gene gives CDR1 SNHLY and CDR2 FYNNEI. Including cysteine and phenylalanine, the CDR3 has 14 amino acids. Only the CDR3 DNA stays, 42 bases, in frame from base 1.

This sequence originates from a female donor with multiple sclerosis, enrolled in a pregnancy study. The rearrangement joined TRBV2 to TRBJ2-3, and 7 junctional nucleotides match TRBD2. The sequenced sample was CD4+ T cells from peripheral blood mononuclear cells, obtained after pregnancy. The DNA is TGTGCCAGCAAGACGGGAGGCCAACGGGATACGCAGTATTTT. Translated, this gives CASKTGGQRDTQYF.